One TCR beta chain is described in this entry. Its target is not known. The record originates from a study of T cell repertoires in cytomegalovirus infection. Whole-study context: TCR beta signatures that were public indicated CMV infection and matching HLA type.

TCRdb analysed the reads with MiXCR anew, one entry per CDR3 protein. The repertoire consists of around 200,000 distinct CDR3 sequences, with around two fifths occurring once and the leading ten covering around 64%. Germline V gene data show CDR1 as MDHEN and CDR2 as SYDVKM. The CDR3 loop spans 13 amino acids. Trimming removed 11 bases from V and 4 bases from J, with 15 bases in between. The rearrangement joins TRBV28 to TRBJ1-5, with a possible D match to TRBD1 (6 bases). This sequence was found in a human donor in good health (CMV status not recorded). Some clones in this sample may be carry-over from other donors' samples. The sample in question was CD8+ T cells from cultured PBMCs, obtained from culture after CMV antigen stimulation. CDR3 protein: CAERQGRNQPQHF. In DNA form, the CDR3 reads TGTGCCGAACGCCAGGGGCGGAATCAGCCCCAGCATTTT.